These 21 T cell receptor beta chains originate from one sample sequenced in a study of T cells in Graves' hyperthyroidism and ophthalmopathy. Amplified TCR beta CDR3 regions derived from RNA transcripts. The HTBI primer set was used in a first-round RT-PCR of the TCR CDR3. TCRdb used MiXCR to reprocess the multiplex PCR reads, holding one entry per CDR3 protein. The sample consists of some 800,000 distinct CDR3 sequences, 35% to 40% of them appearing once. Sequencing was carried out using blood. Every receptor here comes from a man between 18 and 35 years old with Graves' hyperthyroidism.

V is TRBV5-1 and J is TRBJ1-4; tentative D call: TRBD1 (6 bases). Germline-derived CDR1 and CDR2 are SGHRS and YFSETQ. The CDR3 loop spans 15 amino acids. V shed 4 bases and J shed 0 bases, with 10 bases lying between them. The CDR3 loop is CASSRDTPTNEKLFF. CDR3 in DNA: TGCGCCAGCAGCAGGGACACCCCAACTAATGAAAAACTGTTTTTT.

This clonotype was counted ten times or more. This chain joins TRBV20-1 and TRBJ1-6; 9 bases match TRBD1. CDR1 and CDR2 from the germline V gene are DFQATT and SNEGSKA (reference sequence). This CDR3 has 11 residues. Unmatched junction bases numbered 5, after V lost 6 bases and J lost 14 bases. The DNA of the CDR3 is TGCAGTGCGCCACAGGGGGCGGCCCTCCACTTT. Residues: CSAPQGAALHF.

The CDR3 DNA follows: TGCAGTGCTAGAGAGAGAGCGGGAGGCGCCTACGAGCAGTACTTC. Its protein is CSARERAGGAYEQYF. The chain joins TRBV20-1 to TRBJ2-7; TRBD2 matches 9 bases. The germline CDR1 and CDR2 sequences are DFQATT and SNEGSKA (reference sequence). Losses at the gene ends were 0 bases for V and 2 bases for J; bases not matched to a gene: 5. There are 15 residues in the CDR3.

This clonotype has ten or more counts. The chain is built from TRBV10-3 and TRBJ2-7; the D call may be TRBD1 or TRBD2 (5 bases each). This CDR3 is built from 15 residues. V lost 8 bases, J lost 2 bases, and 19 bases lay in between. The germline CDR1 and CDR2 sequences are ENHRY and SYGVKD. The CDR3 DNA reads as TGTGCCATCCGGCCCGACCATACGGGGCCCTACGAGCAGTACTTC. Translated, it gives CAIRPDHTGPYEQYF.

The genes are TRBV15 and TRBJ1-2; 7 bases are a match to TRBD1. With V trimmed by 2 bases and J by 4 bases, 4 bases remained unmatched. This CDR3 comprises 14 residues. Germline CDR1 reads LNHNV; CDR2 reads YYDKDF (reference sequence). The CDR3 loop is CATSRHGTVYGYTF. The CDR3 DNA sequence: TGTGCCACCAGCAGACACGGGACAGTCTATGGCTACACCTTC.

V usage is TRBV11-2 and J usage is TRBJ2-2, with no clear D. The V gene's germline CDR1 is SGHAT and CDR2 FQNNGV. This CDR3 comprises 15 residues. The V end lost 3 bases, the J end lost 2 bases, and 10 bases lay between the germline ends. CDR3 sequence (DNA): TGTGCCAGCAGCTTTGTAGCAGTTAACACCGGGGAGCTGTTTTTT. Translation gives CASSFVAVNTGELFF.

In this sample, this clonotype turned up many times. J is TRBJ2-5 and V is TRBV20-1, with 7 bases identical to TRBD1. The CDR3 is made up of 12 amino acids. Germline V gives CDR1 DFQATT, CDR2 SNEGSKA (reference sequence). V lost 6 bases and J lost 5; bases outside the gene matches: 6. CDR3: CSAPDRDETQYF. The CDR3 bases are TGCAGTGCCCCCGACAGGGATGAGACCCAGTACTTC.

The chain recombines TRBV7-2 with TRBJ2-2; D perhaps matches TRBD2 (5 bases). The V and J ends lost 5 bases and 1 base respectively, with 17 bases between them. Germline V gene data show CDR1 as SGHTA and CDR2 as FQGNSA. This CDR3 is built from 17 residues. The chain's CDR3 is CASSPPVHGMNTGELFF. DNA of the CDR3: TGTGCCAGCAGCCCTCCGGTACACGGGATGAACACCGGGGAGCTGTTTTTT.

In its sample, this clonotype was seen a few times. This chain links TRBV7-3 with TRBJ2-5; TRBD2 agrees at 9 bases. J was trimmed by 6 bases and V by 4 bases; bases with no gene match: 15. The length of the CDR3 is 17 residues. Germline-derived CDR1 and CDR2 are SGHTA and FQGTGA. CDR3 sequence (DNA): TGTGCCAGCAGCTCCGCAGGTGGGCGCGGGACTAGCAAGACCCAGTACTTC. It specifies CASSSAGGRGTSKTQYF.

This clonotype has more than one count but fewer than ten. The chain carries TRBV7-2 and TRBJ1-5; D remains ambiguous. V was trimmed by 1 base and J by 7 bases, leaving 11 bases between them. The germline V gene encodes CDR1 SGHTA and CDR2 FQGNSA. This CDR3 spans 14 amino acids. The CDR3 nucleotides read TGTGCCAGCAGCTTAGAGGATTTGGGACAGCCCCAGCATTTT. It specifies CASSLEDLGQPQHF.

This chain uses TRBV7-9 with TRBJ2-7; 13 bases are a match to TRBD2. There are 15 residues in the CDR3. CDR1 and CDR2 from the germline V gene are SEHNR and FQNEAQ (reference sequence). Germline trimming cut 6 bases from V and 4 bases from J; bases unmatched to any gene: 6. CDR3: CASRGLAGKRYEQYF. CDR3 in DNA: TGTGCCAGCAGGGGACTAGCGGGAAAGCGGTACGAGCAGTACTTC.

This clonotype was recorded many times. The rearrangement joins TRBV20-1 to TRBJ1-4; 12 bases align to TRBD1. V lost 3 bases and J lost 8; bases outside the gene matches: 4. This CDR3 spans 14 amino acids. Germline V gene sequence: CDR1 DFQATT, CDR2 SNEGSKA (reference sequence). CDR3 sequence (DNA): TGCAGTGCTAGCGTCGGGACAGGGGGCGAAAAACTGTTTTTT. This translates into CSASVGTGGEKLFF.

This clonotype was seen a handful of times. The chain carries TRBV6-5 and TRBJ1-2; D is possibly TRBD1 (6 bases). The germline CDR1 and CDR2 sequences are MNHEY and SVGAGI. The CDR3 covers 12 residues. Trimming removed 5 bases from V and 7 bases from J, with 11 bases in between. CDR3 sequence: CASSTQGGGYTF. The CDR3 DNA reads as TGTGCCAGCAGTACACAGGGTGGTGGCTACACCTTC.

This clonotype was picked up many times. CDR3 loop: CSVEDETEQETQYF. The CDR3 DNA reads as TGCAGCGTTGAAGATGAGACGGAACAAGAGACCCAGTACTTC. The chain is built from TRBV29-1 and TRBJ2-5; D remains unclear. The CDR3 runs to 14 residues. Trimming left V 0 bases short and J 2 bases short, with 10 bases between. CDR1 SQVTM and CDR2 ANQGSEA come from the germline V gene.

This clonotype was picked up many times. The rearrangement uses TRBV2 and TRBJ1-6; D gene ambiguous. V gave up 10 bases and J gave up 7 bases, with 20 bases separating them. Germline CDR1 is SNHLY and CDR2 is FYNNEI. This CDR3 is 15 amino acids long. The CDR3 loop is CATQLSRATNSPLHF. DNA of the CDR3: TGTGCCACCCAGCTCTCCCGGGCGACGAATTCACCCCTCCACTTT. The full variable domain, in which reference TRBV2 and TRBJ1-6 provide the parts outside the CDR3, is EPEVTQTPSHQVTQMGQEVILRCVPISNHLYFYWYRQILGQKVEFLVSFYNNEISEKSEIFDDQFSVERPDGSNFTLKIRSTKLEDSAMYFCATQLSRATNSPLHFGNGTRLTVT.

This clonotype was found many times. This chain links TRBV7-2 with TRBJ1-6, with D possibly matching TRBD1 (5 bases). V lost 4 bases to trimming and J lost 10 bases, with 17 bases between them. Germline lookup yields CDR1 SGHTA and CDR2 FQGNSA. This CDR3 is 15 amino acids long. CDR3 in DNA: TGTGCCAGCAGCTCCGGGACTTTCCTGGGGTCACCCCTCCACTTT. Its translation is CASSSGTFLGSPLHF.

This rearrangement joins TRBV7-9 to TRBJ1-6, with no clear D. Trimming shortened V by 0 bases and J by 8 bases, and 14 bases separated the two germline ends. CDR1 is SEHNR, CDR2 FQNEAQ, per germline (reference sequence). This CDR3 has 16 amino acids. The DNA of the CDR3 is TGTGCCAGCAGCTTAGCGCCCGGGCGGGTGGATTCACCCCTCCACTTT. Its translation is CASSLAPGRVDSPLHF.

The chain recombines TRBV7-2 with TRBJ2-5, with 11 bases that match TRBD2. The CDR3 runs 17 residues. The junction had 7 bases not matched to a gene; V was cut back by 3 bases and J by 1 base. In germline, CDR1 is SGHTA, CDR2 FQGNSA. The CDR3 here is CASSFAPTSGGQETQYF. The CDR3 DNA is TGTGCCAGCAGCTTTGCCCCAACTAGCGGGGGCCAAGAGACCCAGTACTTC.

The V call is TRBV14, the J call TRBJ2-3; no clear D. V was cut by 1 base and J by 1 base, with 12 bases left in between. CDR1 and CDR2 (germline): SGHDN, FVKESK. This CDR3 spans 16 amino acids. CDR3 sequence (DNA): TGTGCCAGCAGCCAAGTAAGGGTTCCACGCACAGATACGCAGTATTTT. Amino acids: CASSQVRVPRTDTQYF.

The CDR3 loop reads CASSQLAGVYEQYF. The CDR3 region has the DNA TGTGCCAGCAGCCAACTAGCGGGAGTCTACGAGCAGTACTTC. This rearrangement joins TRBV7-9 to TRBJ2-7, with 11 bases matching TRBD2. CDR1 and CDR2 (germline): SEHNR, FQNEAQ (reference sequence). CDR3 length equals 14 residues. The ends lost 5 bases at V and 3 bases at J; junction bases unmatched: 3. Supplemented by reference TRBV7-9 and TRBJ2-7, the full variable domain reads DTGVSQNPRHKITKRGQNVTFRCDPISEHNRLYWYRQTLGQGPEFLTYFQNEAQLEKSRLLSDRFSAERPKGSFSTLEIQRTEQGDSAMYLCASSQLAGVYEQYFGPGTRLTVT.

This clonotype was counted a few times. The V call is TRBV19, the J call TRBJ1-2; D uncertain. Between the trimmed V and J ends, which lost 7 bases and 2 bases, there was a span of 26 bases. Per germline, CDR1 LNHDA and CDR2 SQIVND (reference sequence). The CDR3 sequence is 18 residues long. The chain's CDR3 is CASTPGLGSGGKNYGYTF. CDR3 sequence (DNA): TGTGCCAGTACCCCTGGTTTAGGTAGCGGCGGGAAGAACTATGGCTACACCTTC.